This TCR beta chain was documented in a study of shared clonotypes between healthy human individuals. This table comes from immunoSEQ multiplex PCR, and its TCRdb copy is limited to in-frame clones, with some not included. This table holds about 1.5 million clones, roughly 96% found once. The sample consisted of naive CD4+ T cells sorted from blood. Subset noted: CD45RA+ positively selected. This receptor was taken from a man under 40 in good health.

For the CDR3, the DNA is TGTGCCAGCAGCCCGACGTTCACCGGGACAGGGGATTTTCAGCCCCAGCATTTT. Translating it yields CASSPTFTGTGDFQPQHF. The V call is TRBV7-9, the J call TRBJ1-5; TRBD1 agrees at 10 bases. Unmatched junction bases numbered 16, after V lost 5 bases and J lost 6 bases. Germline values: CDR1 SEHNR, CDR2 FQNEAQ (reference sequence). The CDR3 contains 18 residues.